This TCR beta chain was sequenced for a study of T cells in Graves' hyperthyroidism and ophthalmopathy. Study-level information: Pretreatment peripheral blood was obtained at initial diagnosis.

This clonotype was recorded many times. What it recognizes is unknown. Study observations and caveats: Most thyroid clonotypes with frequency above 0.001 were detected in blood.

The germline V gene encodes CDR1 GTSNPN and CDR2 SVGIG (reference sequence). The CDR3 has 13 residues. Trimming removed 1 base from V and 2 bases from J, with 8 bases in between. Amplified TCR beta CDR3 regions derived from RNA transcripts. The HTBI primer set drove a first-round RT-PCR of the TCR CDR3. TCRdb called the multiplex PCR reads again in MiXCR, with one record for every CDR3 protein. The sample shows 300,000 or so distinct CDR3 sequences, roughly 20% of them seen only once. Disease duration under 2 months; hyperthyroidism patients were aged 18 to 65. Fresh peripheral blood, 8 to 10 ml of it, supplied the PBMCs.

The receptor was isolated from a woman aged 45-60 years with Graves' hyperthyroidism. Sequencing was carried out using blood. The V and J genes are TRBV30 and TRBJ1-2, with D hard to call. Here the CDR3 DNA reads TGTGCCTGGAGTGGGGTTTTCAACTATGGCTACACCTTC. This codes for CAWSGVFNYGYTF.